This TCR beta chain originates from a study of beta chain features in type 1 diabetes. This clone was observed a handful of times. No antigen is known for it. Study-level results: Patients with Type 1 diabetes showed moderately but significantly shorter TCRB CDR3s in all four CD4+ subsets. For patients and controls alike, PCR might favor shorter templates to the same degree.

Reverse transcribing all isolated RNA meant expressed TCRB transcripts were sequenced. Only in-frame clones appear in the TCRdb table, and some are missing; sequencing was by immunoSEQ multiplex PCR. The data hold some 700,000 clones, with around 15% observed a single time. The origin of this receptor is a man aged 18 to 30 with type 1 diabetes. Source material: naive CD4+ T cells from blood.

CDR3 amino acids: CASSYSKGSYGYTF. CDR3 nucleotide sequence: TGTGCCAGCAGTTACTCGAAGGGATCCTATGGCTACACCTTC. The gene calls are TRBV6-6 and TRBJ1-2; D is ambiguous. Per germline, CDR1 MNHNY and CDR2 SVGAGI (reference sequence). The CDR3 loop spans 14 amino acids. Deletions cut 0 bases from V and 4 bases from J, with 9 bases between.